Presented here are 26 T cell receptor beta chains from one specimen sequenced in a study of shared clonotypes between healthy human individuals. Sequencing was performed with immunoSEQ multiplex PCR; in TCRdb, only in-frame clones are kept and a portion is missing. The sample has around 2,000,000 clones; around 95% are singletons. Sequenced sample: naive CD4+ T cells sorted from blood. The subset denotes: CD45RA+ positively selected. These receptors were taken from a man between 18 and 35 years old in good health.

This clone was found once. The rearrangement uses TRBV10-3 and TRBJ2-6; D unresolved. Looked up from germline, CDR1 is ENHRY and CDR2 is SYGVKD. Trimming shortened V by 0 bases and J by 0 bases, and 9 bases separated the two germline ends. The CDR3 loop spans 17 amino acids. The CDR3 nucleotides are TGTGCCATCAGTGAGTCAGTCGGGCGCTCTGGGGCCAACGTCCTGACTTTC. It is translated as CAISESVGRSGANVLTF.

CDR3 amino acids: CASSSGGGNSPLHF. Written as DNA, the CDR3 is TGTGCCAGCAGTTCGGGGGGCGGCAATTCACCCCTCCACTTT. The J gene is TRBJ1-6, the V gene TRBV28; possibly TRBD1 for D (6 bases). There are 14 residues in the CDR3. Trimming left V 4 bases short and J 7 bases short, with 11 bases between. Germline CDR1 MDHEN, CDR2 SYDVKM.

This chain uses TRBV6-4 with TRBJ2-7; D assignment may be TRBD1 or TRBD2 (5 bases each). Per germline, CDR1 MRHNA and CDR2 SNTAGT. The CDR3 has 14 amino acids. V was shortened by 6 bases and J by 0 bases, with 12 bases between the two germline ends. CDR3 residues: CASSRDPGSYEQYF. CDR3 bases: TGTGCCAGCAGCCGGGACCCTGGCTCCTACGAGCAGTACTTC.

This chain links TRBV5-1 with TRBJ2-7, with D possibly being TRBD1 or TRBD2 (5 bases each). The V gene's germline CDR1 is SGHRS and CDR2 YFSETQ. The V gene lost 4 bases and the J gene lost 0 bases, with 11 bases spanning the gap. This CDR3 has 14 residues. The CDR3 protein is CASSPRGPSYEQYF. CDR3 DNA sequence: TGCGCCAGCAGCCCTCGGGGACCCTCCTACGAGCAGTACTTC.

This chain links TRBV30 with TRBJ2-5; D gene ambiguous. This CDR3 has 10 amino acids. With 7 bases removed from V and 2 bases from J, the gap between germline ends came to 5 bases. Germline loops: CDR1 GTSNPN, CDR2 SVGIG (reference sequence). The CDR3 nucleotides are TGTGCCTTACAGCAAGAGACCCAGTACTTC. Protein: CALQQETQYF.

The chain recombines TRBV4-1 with TRBJ2-2; D might be TRBD1 or TRBD2, each matching 6 bases. V was trimmed by 4 bases and J by 0 bases, leaving 9 bases between them. The CDR3 is 15 amino acids. Germline lookup yields CDR1 MGHRA and CDR2 YSYEKL. CDR3 nucleotide sequence: TGCGCCAGCAGCCCCGGGGGCGCGAACACCGGGGAGCTGTTTTTT. This encodes CASSPGGANTGELFF.

This chain joins TRBV7-3 and TRBJ2-2; 11 bases agree with TRBD1. With V trimmed by 5 bases and J by 3 bases, 8 bases remained unmatched. The germline V gene encodes CDR1 SGHTA and CDR2 FQGTGA. The CDR3 consists of 17 residues. The CDR3 coding sequence is TGTGCCAGCAGCCCCTCCGGACAGGGGGCGGACACCGGGGAGCTGTTTTTT. This encodes CASSPSGQGADTGELFF.

This clone was counted a single time. This chain joins TRBV6-6 and TRBJ1-1, with a tentative D call TRBD1 (6 bases). This CDR3 spans 15 amino acids. Trimming stripped 4 bases from V and 8 bases from J, with 20 bases between. Germline V gene data show CDR1 as MNHNY and CDR2 as SVGAGI (reference sequence). CDR3 nucleotide sequence: TGTGCCAGCAGTTCCGACCCCGAGGGGGTCGGAGAAGCTTTCTTT. Protein sequence: CASSSDPEGVGEAFF.

The rearrangement joins TRBV7-2 to TRBJ2-5, with D tentatively TRBD2 (6 bases). This CDR3 has 15 amino acids. The germline V gene has CDR1 SGHTA and CDR2 FQGNSA. V shed 7 bases and J shed 9 bases, with 24 bases lying between them. The CDR3 DNA follows: TGTGCCAGCACCAAATCCCAACTAGCCCCGGGGGCCCAGTACTTC. Protein product: CASTKSQLAPGAQYF.

The rearrangement uses TRBV14 and TRBJ1-2, with D possibly TRBD1 on 5 matching bases. This CDR3 is built from 13 residues. Germline assignment: CDR1 SGHDN and CDR2 FVKESK. With 3 bases removed from V and 3 bases from J, the gap between germline ends came to 8 bases. CDR3 residues: CASSHNRYYGYTF. The CDR3 DNA reads TGTGCCAGCAGCCATAACAGGTACTATGGCTACACCTTC.

V gene TRBV6-1 combines with J gene TRBJ1-1; D is ambiguous. The CDR3 totals 13 residues. Germline lookup yields CDR1 MNHNS and CDR2 SASEGT. V was clipped by 5 bases and J by 10 bases, with 17 bases between them. CDR3 sequence: CASSPTWLVGAFF. Here the CDR3 DNA reads TGTGCCAGCAGTCCAACCTGGCTGGTAGGAGCTTTCTTT.

The CDR3 sequence is CSVAERFPYEQYF. CDR3 in DNA: TGCAGCGTTGCTGAAAGGTTTCCCTACGAGCAGTACTTC. This chain joins TRBV29-1 and TRBJ2-7; no clear D. Germline V lookup: CDR1 SQVTM, CDR2 ANQGSEA. The CDR3 consists of 13 residues. With 4 bases removed from V and 2 bases from J, the gap between germline ends came to 12 bases.

The chain couples TRBV7-6 to TRBJ2-7; 12 bases match TRBD2. CDR1 and CDR2 from the germline V gene are SGHVS and FNYEAQ. The CDR3 totals 15 residues. J was trimmed by 0 bases and V by 8 bases; bases with no gene match: 5. CDR3 nucleotide sequence: TGTGCCAGCTGGCGGACTAGCGGGAACTCCTACGAGCAGTACTTC. Protein: CASWRTSGNSYEQYF.

CDR3 bases: TGTGCCAGCAGCAAAGAGGGCTGCTACGAGCAGTACTTC. As protein: CASSKEGCYEQYF. The chain joins TRBV21-1 to TRBJ2-7. TRBV21-1 is deemed a pseudogene. The CDR3 is made up of 13 amino acids.

The chain employs TRBV2 and TRBJ1-6, with D perhaps TRBD1 (5 bases). Germline V gene sequence: CDR1 SNHLY, CDR2 FYNNEI. The V end lost 10 bases, the J end lost 6 bases, and 16 bases lay between the germline ends. CDR3 length equals 14 residues. The CDR3 here is CATRMGDGNSPLHF. CDR3 nucleotide sequence: TGTGCCACCCGTATGGGGGACGGTAATTCACCCCTCCACTTT.

The chain links TRBV10-3 to TRBJ2-1; weak D call: TRBD1 (5 bases). V lost 0 bases and J lost 7, with 10 bases in between. CDR1 ENHRY and CDR2 SYGVKD come from the germline V gene. This CDR3 has 14 amino acids. In nucleotides, the CDR3 is TGTGCCATCAGTGAGTCGGGCAGGGTGAATGAGCAGTTCTTC. The encoded protein is CAISESGRVNEQFF.

This sequence joins TRBV19 and TRBJ1-2; possible D gene TRBD1, 5 bases. Trimming took 6 bases from V and 8 from J, leaving 13 bases between them. The germline V gene has CDR1 LNHDA and CDR2 SQIVND (reference sequence). CDR3 length: 12 amino acids. CDR3 protein: CASSETVGGYTF. Written as DNA, the CDR3 is TGTGCCAGTAGCGAGACAGTCGGGGGCTACACCTTC.

This rearrangement joins TRBV5-1 to TRBJ2-6, with D possibly called TRBD1 or TRBD2 (5 bases each). The CDR3 totals 15 residues. With 7 bases removed from V and 4 bases from J, the gap between germline ends came to 15 bases. Germline CDR1 SGHRS, CDR2 YFSETQ. The CDR3 bases are TGCGCCAGCCGCAAAGAGGGGCCCGGGGCCAACGTCCTGACTTTC. Residues: CASRKEGPGANVLTF.

The CDR3: CASSLGGASGRSEQFF. CDR3 bases: TGTGCCAGCAGCTTAGGAGGGGCTAGCGGGAGGAGTGAGCAGTTCTTC. The genes are TRBV13 and TRBJ2-1; TRBD2 agrees at 11 bases. Germline V lookup: CDR1 PRHDT, CDR2 FYEKMQ (reference sequence). The CDR3 runs 16 residues. V was clipped by 0 bases and J by 9 bases; unmatched bases: 7.

In this sample, this clone turned up once. The identical CDR3 is also encoded by other nucleotide sequences in the sample. The rearrangement links TRBV5-1 to TRBJ1-6, with 9 positions matching TRBD1. V was clipped by 5 bases and J by 9 bases; unmatched bases: 9. This CDR3 has 15 amino acids. In germline, CDR1 is SGHRS, CDR2 YFSETQ. In nucleotides, the CDR3 is TGCGCCAGCAGTCGGCCGGGACAGGGTGGTTCACCCCTCCACTTT. Protein: CASSRPGQGGSPLHF. The full variable domain, completed using reference TRBV5-1 and TRBJ1-6, is KAGVTQTPRYLIKTRGQQVTLSCSPISGHRSVSWYQQTPGQGLQFLFEYFSETQRNKGNFPGRFSGRQFSNSRSEMNVSTLELGDSALYLCASSRPGQGGSPLHFGNGTRLTVT.

The chain recombines TRBV10-3 with TRBJ2-5, with 7 positions matching TRBD2. Germline V gives CDR1 ENHRY, CDR2 SYGVKD. V dropped 6 bases and J dropped 4; count of bases not matched to a gene: 2. The CDR3 is 12 residues long. The CDR3 DNA follows: TGTGCCATCAGGACTAGCCCAGAGACCCAGTACTTC. Translation gives CAIRTSPETQYF.

The chain combines TRBV6-1 with TRBJ1-1; the D gene is possibly TRBD1 (6 bases). V lost 6 bases and J 6 bases, leaving 14 bases between the germline ends. The germline gives CDR1 MNHNS, CDR2 SASEGT. The CDR3 is 13 residues long. CDR3 sequence (DNA): TGTGCCAGCAGCGCCTTAGGGGGTTCTGAAGCTTTCTTT. Its protein is CASSALGGSEAFF.

The chain uses TRBV4-1 and TRBJ2-1; D tentatively fits TRBD1 or TRBD2 (6 bases each). The germline V and J ends were trimmed by 4 bases and 0 bases, with 13 bases remaining between them. The CDR3 has 16 residues. Per the germline V gene, CDR1 is MGHRA and CDR2 is YSYEKL. The CDR3 loop is CASSPQRGASYNEQFF. The CDR3 nucleotides are TGCGCCAGCAGCCCCCAAAGGGGGGCCTCCTACAATGAGCAGTTCTTC.

The rearrangement links TRBV4-3 to TRBJ1-1, with D unclear. Germline V gene lookup returns CDR1 LGHNA and CDR2 YSLEER. The germline V and J ends were trimmed by 4 bases and 4 bases, with 13 bases remaining between them. CDR3 length: 14 amino acids. The CDR3 sequence is CASSPRSVRTEAFF. DNA for the CDR3: TGCGCCAGCAGCCCCCGGTCCGTTCGCACTGAAGCTTTCTTT.

A note on this clone: This same CDR3 is encoded by further DNA sequences in the sample. This chain links TRBV5-1 with TRBJ1-6; 8 positions agree with TRBD1. The germline gives CDR1 SGHRS, CDR2 YFSETQ. With 1 base clipped from V and 7 bases from J, the junction kept 4 bases outside the gene matches. The CDR3 covers 15 residues. This CDR3 reads CASSLTGGANSPLHF. The CDR3 nucleotides are TGCGCCAGCAGCTTGACAGGGGGTGCGAATTCACCCCTCCACTTT.

The J gene is TRBJ2-3, the V gene TRBV10-3; D may be TRBD1 (6 bases). V lost 4 bases, J lost 2 bases, and 19 bases lay in between. CDR3 size: 17 residues. The germline gives CDR1 ENHRY, CDR2 SYGVKD. CDR3 protein: CAISALSGQILTDTQYF. Written as DNA, the CDR3 is TGTGCCATCAGTGCGTTATCCGGACAGATACTCACAGATACGCAGTATTTT.